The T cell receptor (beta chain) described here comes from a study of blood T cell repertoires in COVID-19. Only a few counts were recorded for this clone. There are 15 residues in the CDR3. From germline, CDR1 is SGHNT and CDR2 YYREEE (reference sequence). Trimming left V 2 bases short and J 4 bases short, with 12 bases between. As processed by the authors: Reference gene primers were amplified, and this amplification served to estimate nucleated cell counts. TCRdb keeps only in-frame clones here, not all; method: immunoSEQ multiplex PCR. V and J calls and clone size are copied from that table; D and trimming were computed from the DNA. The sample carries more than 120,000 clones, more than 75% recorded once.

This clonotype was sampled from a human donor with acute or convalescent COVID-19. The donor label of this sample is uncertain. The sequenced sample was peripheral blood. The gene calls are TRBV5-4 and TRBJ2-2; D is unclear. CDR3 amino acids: CASSFSLGRTGELFF. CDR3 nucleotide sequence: TGTGCCAGCAGCTTCAGTCTAGGTCGCACCGGGGAGCTGTTTTTT.